The clone carrying this TCR beta chain was observed many times. The target antigen is unknown. The entry originates in a study of regulatory T cells in long-lasting Graves disease. Study-wide points: Compared with new cases, persistent Graves' patients showed reduced TCR diversity.

V shed 6 bases and J 5 bases; nucleotides not matched to a gene: 7. CDR3 length: 14 amino acids. Germline lookup yields CDR1 MNHNS and CDR2 SASEGT. Arm-PCR of CDR3 regions and iRepertoire HTBI primers were the basis on which TCR beta libraries were built. TCRdb reprocessed the multiplex PCR reads with MiXCR, giving one entry per CDR3 protein. The table includes some 450,000 distinct CDR3 sequences, roughly 15% detected once. Regarding time point: newly diagnosed GD, antithyroid drugs for less than 3 months. With RNA extracted from PBMCs as input, the TCR library was made. Patients met American Thyroid Association criteria for Graves' disease. The sample was also linked to a second study, of T cells in Graves' hyperthyroidism and ophthalmopathy.

Sample: peripheral blood mononuclear cells (PBMCs), taken at new diagnosis, from a patient treated with antithyroid drugs. The V call is TRBV6-1, the J call TRBJ2-7, with 10 nucleotides matching TRBD2. This TCR was sampled from a woman aged 25 to 45 with Graves disease. CDR3 DNA: TGTGCCAGCAGCTCTAGCGGGAGAAGCCACGAGCAGTACTTC. This gives the protein CASSSSGRSHEQYF.